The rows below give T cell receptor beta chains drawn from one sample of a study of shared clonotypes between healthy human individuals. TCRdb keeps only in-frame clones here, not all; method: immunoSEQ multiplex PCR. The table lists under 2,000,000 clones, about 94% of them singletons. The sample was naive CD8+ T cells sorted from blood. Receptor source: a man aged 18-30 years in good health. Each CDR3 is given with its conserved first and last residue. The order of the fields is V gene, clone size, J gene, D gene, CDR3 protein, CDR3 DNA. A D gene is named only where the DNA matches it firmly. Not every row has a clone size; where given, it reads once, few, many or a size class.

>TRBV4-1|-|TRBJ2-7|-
CASSHHPGPDYEQYF
TGCGCCAGCAGCCATCACCCCGGGCCTGACTACGAGCAGTACTTC
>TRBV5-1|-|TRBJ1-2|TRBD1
CASRPGQGANYGYTF
TGCGCCAGCAGACCCGGACAGGGAGCTAACTATGGCTACACCTTC
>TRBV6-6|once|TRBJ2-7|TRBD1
CASSFQGASREQYF
TGTGCCAGCAGTTTTCAGGGGGCCAGTCGCGAGCAGTACTTC
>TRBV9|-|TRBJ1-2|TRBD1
CASSLGTGDGYTF
TGTGCCAGCAGCCTCGGGACAGGGGACGGCTACACCTTC
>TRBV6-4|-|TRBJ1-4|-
CASSDVGDWEKLFF
TGTGCCAGCAGTGACGTGGGGGATTGGGAAAAACTGTTTTTT
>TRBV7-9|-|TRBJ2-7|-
CASSFSQSAYEQYF
TGTGCCAGCAGCTTTTCTCAATCCGCCTACGAGCAGTACTTC
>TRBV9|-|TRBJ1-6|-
CASSDRGDSPLHF
TGTGCCAGCAGCGACCGGGGGGATTCACCCCTCCACTTT
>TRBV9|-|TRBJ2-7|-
CASSVGGSPSSSYEQYF
TGTGCCAGCAGCGTAGGTGGCAGCCCTTCGTCCTCCTACGAGCAGTACTTC
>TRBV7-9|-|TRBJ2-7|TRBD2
CASSFGLAGASGEQYF
TGTGCCAGCAGCTTTGGACTAGCGGGAGCCTCGGGCGAGCAGTACTTC
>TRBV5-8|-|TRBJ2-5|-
CASSLDGQETQYF
TGTGCCAGCAGCTTGGACGGACAAGAGACCCAGTACTTC
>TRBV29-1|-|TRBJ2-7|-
CSVEGTRVYEQYF
TGCAGCGTTGAGGGGACACGGGTTTACGAGCAGTACTTC
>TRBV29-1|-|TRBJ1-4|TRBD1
CSRKGASNEKLFF
TGCAGCAGAAAGGGGGCGTCTAATGAAAAACTGTTTTTT
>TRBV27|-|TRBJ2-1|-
CASSLTTRNEQFF
TGTGCCAGCAGTTTAACGACAAGGAATGAGCAGTTCTTC
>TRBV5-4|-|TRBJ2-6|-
CASSIGPGANVLTF
TGTGCCAGCAGCATAGGTCCCGGGGCCAACGTCCTGACTTTC
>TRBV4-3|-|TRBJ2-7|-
CASSQDLSAEQYF
TGCGCCAGCAGCCAAGATCTTAGTGCGGAGCAGTACTTC
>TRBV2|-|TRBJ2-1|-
CASSGEGAGVFSYNEQFF
TGTGCCAGCAGTGGCGAAGGGGCCGGGGTTTTCTCCTACAATGAGCAGTTCTTC